This T cell receptor (beta chain) was recorded in a study of blood T cell repertoires in COVID-19 (dated by TCRdb to about 2020). With regard to the full study: Samples covering the acute and convalescent phases of COVID-19 were provided by collaborators in the United States, Italy and Spain. The material from the prospective study consisted of cDNA or gDNA derived from T cells, B-cell-depleted T cells, or PBMCs. Where available, HLA class I and class II types were obtained from metadata supplied by the sample provider rather than from assay-based typing. Samples came from the ongoing ImmuneRACE study (first 160 participants) plus 1,254 subjects from 6 global collaborators. The sample metadata nearly always contained a de-identified subject ID, COVID-19 status, age in years and sex. The repertoires were made available in a free public database intended to serve as a resource for research on the immune response to SARS-CoV-2. Deeply sampled blood TCRbeta repertoires from subjects exposed to, actively infected with, or recovered from COVID-19 were included in the dataset. Overall study results and their limits: Clinical and demographic metadata were provided uncurated, with the amount varying by source and participant.

The immunoSEQ Assay, a bias-controlled multiplex PCR, was used to amplify TCRbeta CDR3 regions from genomic DNA. On the study's bioinformatics: The number of nucleated cells in each sample was estimated by amplification of reference gene primers within the assay. To quantify the absolute abundance of each unique TCRbeta CDR3 rearrangement, sequence reads were collapsed and filtered. Productive Simpson clonality was computed per sample as the square root of Simpson's diversity index over productive rearrangements. TCRdb retrieved this table from immuneACCESS and kept in-frame rearrangements only. Not all clones are present; in checked studies, unresolved V genes account for under half, and no reason is known for the remainder. V and J calls and clone size are copied from that table; D and trimming were computed from the DNA. For this sample there are about 250,000 clones; around 82% appear just once. In total, the top ten clones hold roughly 3.1% of the sample.

Based on the germline V gene (reference sequence), the CDR1 and CDR2 sequences are MNHEY and SMNVEV. V has 4 bases trimmed and J has 3 bases trimmed; junction bases matching no gene number 8. The CDR3 starts with the cysteine, ends with the phenylalanine, and has 15 residues. The CDR3 DNA has 45 bases and is translated from base 1. In the prospective study, participants were about 18 to 100 years old, resided in about two dozen geographic areas of the United States, and were enrolled through a virtual design. In the prospective study, cohorts were assigned on the basis of participant-reported clinical history obtained from a screening survey and a study questionnaire. ImmuneRACE Cohort 3 recovered participants were defined by two consecutive negative NP/OP PCR tests, healthcare professional clearance, or symptom resolution. In the prospective study, mobile phlebotomists collected whole blood, serum and a nasopharyngeal or oropharyngeal swab from each participant. Prospective study participants could optionally give additional blood draws and questionnaires over a roughly two-month period. Blood samples from the prospective study were shipped frozen or at room temperature prior to DNA extraction.

This clone is a singleton in its sample. Its target antigen remains unknown. Base qualities are not at hand, and no much larger clone is one base apart. In this chain, TRBV27 is recombined with TRBJ2-7, with 8 bases matching TRBD2. The specimen was PBMCs or T cells enriched from blood (not recorded which). The TCR was taken from a man over 45 who had recovered from COVID-19. The DNA is TGTGCCAGCAGTTCCGGACTAGCAGTCGACTACGAGCAGTACTTC. Its protein product is CASSSGLAVDYEQYF.